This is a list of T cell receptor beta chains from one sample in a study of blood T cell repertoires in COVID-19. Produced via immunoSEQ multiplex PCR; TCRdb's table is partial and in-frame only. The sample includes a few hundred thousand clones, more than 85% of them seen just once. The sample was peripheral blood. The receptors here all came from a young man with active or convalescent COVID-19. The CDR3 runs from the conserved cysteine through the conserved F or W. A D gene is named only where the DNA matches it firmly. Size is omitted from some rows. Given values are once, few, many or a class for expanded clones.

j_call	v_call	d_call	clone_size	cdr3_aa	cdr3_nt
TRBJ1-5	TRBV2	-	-	CASRTGQFNQPQHF	TGTGCCAGCAGGACGGGACAATTCAATCAGCCCCAGCATTTT
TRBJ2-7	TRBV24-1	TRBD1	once	CATSDTGTGSYEQYF	TGTGCCACCAGTGATACCGGGACAGGGTCCTACGAGCAGTACTTC
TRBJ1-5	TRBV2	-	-	CASKQRTGLGQPQHF	TGTGCCAGCAAGCAAAGAACAGGTTTAGGTCAGCCCCAGCATTTT
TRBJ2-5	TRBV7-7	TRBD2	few	CASSPSPSREYQETQYF	TGTGCCAGCAGCCCATCGCCCTCGCGGGAGTACCAAGAGACCCAGTACTTC
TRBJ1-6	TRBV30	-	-	CAWAQGSYNSPLHF	TGTGCCTGGGCGCAGGGCAGCTATAATTCACCCCTCCACTTT
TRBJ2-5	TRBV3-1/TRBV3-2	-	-	CASSRREKQETQYF	TGTGCCAGCAGCCGAAGGGAGAAGCAAGAGACCCAGTACTTC
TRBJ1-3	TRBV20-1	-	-	CSAPRGNTIYF	TGCAGTGCCCCGAGGGGAAACACCATATATTTT
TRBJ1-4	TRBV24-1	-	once	CATSLGGENEKLFF	TGTGCCACCAGTCTTGGGGGCGAGAATGAAAAACTGTTTTTT
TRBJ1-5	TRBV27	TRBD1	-	CASSWTGGQPQHF	TGTGCCAGCAGTTGGACAGGGGGTCAGCCCCAGCATTTT
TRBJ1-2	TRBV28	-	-	CASRRQQVNYGYTF	TGTGCCAGCAGGCGCCAACAGGTCAACTATGGCTACACCTTC
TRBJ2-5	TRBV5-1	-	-	CASSLVGYQETQYF	TGCGCCAGCAGCTTGGTCGGGTACCAAGAGACCCAGTACTTC
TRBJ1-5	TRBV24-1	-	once	CATSSNRDQPQHF	TGTGCCACCAGTTCTAACAGGGATCAGCCCCAGCATTTT